Presented here are 6 T cell receptor beta chains from one specimen sequenced in a study of T-cell memory formation after mild COVID-19. TCRdb reanalysed the 5' RACE reads using MiXCR and keeps one entry per CDR3 protein. The sample consists of roughly 310,000 distinct CDR3 sequences, 15% to 20% of them appearing once. Sample: PBMCs or a T cell subset sorted from them (not recorded which). The receptors shown here come from a man between 18 and 29 years old who had mild COVID-19 (a few samples of this study predate the infection). Cell type and time point are not known.

The chain combines TRBV6-5 with TRBJ1-2; 7 bases fit TRBD1. This CDR3 is 14 amino acids long. V was pared by 5 bases and J by 4 bases, with 7 bases of the junction left unmatched. Germline V gene data show CDR1 as MNHEY and CDR2 as SVGAGI. CDR3 in DNA: TGTGCCAGCAGTACACCGGGACAGCCCTATGGCTACACCTTC. This gives the protein CASSTPGQPYGYTF.

This chain uses TRBV7-3 with TRBJ2-6; D is ambiguous. V lost 5 bases to trimming and J lost 0 bases, with 11 bases between them. The CDR3 spans 16 residues. Germline V CDR1 and CDR2: SGHTA, FQGTGA. CDR3 region: CASSPRPSSGANVLTF. The CDR3 DNA reads as TGTGCCAGCAGCCCCAGACCCAGCTCTGGGGCCAACGTCCTGACTTTC.

The rearrangement joins TRBV5-1 to TRBJ2-5; no clear D gene. The CDR3 contains 13 residues. The ends were cut back, 4 bases at V and 6 bases at J, with 13 bases in the middle. Germline V CDR1 and CDR2: SGHRS, YFSETQ. As DNA, the CDR3 is TGCGCCAGCAGCCCCCTTCGGAGCCAGACCCAGTACTTC. Translated, it gives CASSPLRSQTQYF.

Here the CDR3 DNA reads TGCAGCGTTACCAGGGACACTGAAGCTTTCTTT. Its translation: CSVTRDTEAFF. The chain recombines TRBV29-1 with TRBJ1-1, with TRBD1 as a possible D gene (5 bases). Germline V gene sequence: CDR1 SQVTM, CDR2 ANQGSEA. V lost 5 bases to trimming and J lost 3 bases, with 7 bases between them. The CDR3 loop spans 11 amino acids.

Ten or more counts support this clonotype. The V gene is TRBV4-2, the J gene TRBJ2-7, with 7 bases identical to TRBD1. Looked up from germline, CDR1 is LGHNA and CDR2 is YNFKEQ. V was clipped by 0 bases and J by 2 bases; unmatched bases: 4. This CDR3 is 15 amino acids long. CDR3 bases: TGTGCCAGCAGCCAAGATAGGGACAGTACCTACGAGCAGTACTTC. Amino acid sequence: CASSQDRDSTYEQYF.

This clonotype was seen only a few times. This rearrangement joins TRBV2 to TRBJ1-1, with D tentatively TRBD1 (6 bases). Germline-derived CDR1 and CDR2 are SNHLY and FYNNEI. This CDR3 is built from 16 residues. V lost 7 bases to trimming and J lost 0 bases, with 18 bases between them. The CDR3 reads CASKLGAPTLNTEAFF. As DNA, the CDR3 is TGTGCCAGCAAATTGGGGGCCCCGACCTTGAACACTGAAGCTTTCTTT.